A single sample gave rise to the 19 T cell receptor beta chains below, sequenced in a study of neurological immune-mediated disorders. TCRdb re-called the 5' RACE reads through MiXCR, storing one row per CDR3 protein. This sample has under 20,000 distinct CDR3 sequences, with over 2.5% found just once. The sequenced material came from PBMCs. Receptor source: a woman younger than 30 with multiple sclerosis.

This clonotype was seen repeatedly, ten times or more. The chain uses TRBV12-3 or TRBV12-4 and TRBJ1-3; TRBD1 agrees at 8 bases. There are 14 residues in the CDR3. The J segment lost 2 bases and the V segment lost 5 bases, leaving 2 bases of the junction unmatched. Here the CDR3 reads CASSQTGAGNTIYF. The CDR3 DNA follows: TGTGCCAGCAGTCAGACAGGGGCTGGAAACACCATATATTTT.

This clonotype is deemed medium-sized (0.01 to 0.1%). The chain employs TRBV7-2 and TRBJ2-2, with TRBD2 matching 11 bases. Germline loops: CDR1 SGHTA, CDR2 FQGNSA. V was clipped by 5 bases and J by 8 bases; unmatched bases: 13. CDR3 length equals 17 residues. CDR3 sequence: CASSRRSLLAGEGELFF. The CDR3 DNA follows: TGTGCCAGCAGCAGGAGGAGTCTACTAGCGGGAGAAGGGGAGCTGTTTTTT.

In its sample, this clonotype was seen many times. The rearrangement links TRBV5-1 to TRBJ1-4, with D perhaps matching TRBD1 (5 bases). Germline CDR1 SGHRS, CDR2 YFSETQ. The CDR3 is 14 residues long. V was cut by 4 bases and J by 4 bases, with 11 bases left in between. CDR3 sequence (DNA): TGCGCCAGCAGCCAGGGCGGTGATAATGAAAAACTGTTTTTT. Encoded protein: CASSQGGDNEKLFF.

This clonotype came up many times. CDR3 DNA: TGCAGTGCGCAGGGACAGGGCTACGAGCAGTACTTC. It specifies CSAQGQGYEQYF. V usage is TRBV20-1 and J usage is TRBJ2-7, with TRBD1 identical over 9 bases. J gave up 3 bases and V 6 bases, and 3 bases lay outside the gene matches. Germline CDR1 is DFQATT and CDR2 is SNEGSKA (reference sequence). This CDR3 contains 12 residues.

There are many counts of this clonotype. V is TRBV20-1 and J is TRBJ2-3, with TRBD1 identical over 11 bases. The CDR3 sequence is 14 residues long. The germline CDR1 and CDR2 sequences are DFQATT and SNEGSKA (reference sequence). V shed 4 bases and J 4 bases; nucleotides not matched to a gene: 4. The DNA for the CDR3 is TGCAGTGCTACTGGACAGGGGGCTCCAGATACGCAGTATTTT. Protein: CSATGQGAPDTQYF.

This clonotype was observed at least ten times. This sequence joins TRBV7-8 and TRBJ1-2; TRBD1 matches at 7 bases. CDR3 length: 14 residues. Germline loops: CDR1 SGHVS, CDR2 FQNEAQ. V shed 4 bases and J 5 bases; nucleotides not matched to a gene: 7. Here the CDR3 reads CASSSYRGPYGYTF. The DNA of the CDR3 is TGTGCCAGCAGCTCATATAGGGGGCCGTATGGCTACACCTTC.

This clonotype has at least ten counts. V and J are TRBV7-2 and TRBJ1-1; D gene uncertain. Trimming left V 5 bases short and J 0 bases short, with 13 bases between. This CDR3 region has 15 residues. Germline values: CDR1 SGHTA, CDR2 FQGNSA. The DNA for the CDR3 is TGTGCCAGCAGCCTATTAGGGAGTATGAACACTGAAGCTTTCTTT. Its protein product is CASSLLGSMNTEAFF.

This clonotype was recorded at least ten times. The chain recombines TRBV20-1 with TRBJ2-1, with no clear D. Germline CDR1 reads DFQATT; CDR2 reads SNEGSKA (reference sequence). This CDR3 region has 12 residues. Trimming removed 1 base from V and 9 bases from J, with 10 bases in between. The CDR3 protein is CSARARSPEQFF. The DNA of the CDR3 is TGCAGTGCTAGAGCGAGGAGCCCTGAGCAGTTCTTC.

In its sample, this clonotype was seen a few times. V is TRBV11-2 and J is TRBJ2-7, with no clear D. CDR1 SGHAT and CDR2 FQNNGV come from the germline V gene. With 2 bases removed from V and 1 base from J, the gap between germline ends came to 6 bases. This CDR3 is 13 amino acids long. CDR3 sequence reads: CASSLWGSYEQYF. The CDR3 nucleotides read TGTGCCAGCAGCTTATGGGGTTCCTACGAGCAGTACTTC. Combining the CDR3 with reference TRBV11-2 and TRBJ2-7 gives the whole variable domain EAGVAQSPRYKIIEKRQSVAFWCNPISGHATLYWYQQILGQGPKLLIQFQNNGVVDDSQLPKDRFSAERLKGVDSTLKIQPAKLEDSAVYLCASSLWGSYEQYFGPGTRLTVT.

Many counts were recorded for this clonotype. The V call is TRBV28, the J call TRBJ2-7; TRBD1 matches at 7 bases. Looked up from germline, CDR1 is MDHEN and CDR2 is SYDVKM. V lost 5 bases and J lost 3; bases outside the gene matches: 13. This CDR3 is built from 16 residues. The CDR3 DNA follows: TGTGCCAGCAGTCCTATTACAGGGGTGAGGCTCTACGAGCAGTACTTC. It is translated as CASSPITGVRLYEQYF.

The table lists this clonotype with a few counts. This chain connects TRBV5-1 to TRBJ2-3; D remains unclear. The V gene's germline CDR1 is SGHRS and CDR2 YFSETQ. The V gene lost 0 bases and the J gene lost 6 bases, with 14 bases spanning the gap. There are 15 residues in the CDR3. In DNA form, the CDR3 reads TGCGCCAGCAGCTTGGCCGACTGGATCATTGATACGCAGTATTTT. Residues: CASSLADWIIDTQYF.

This clonotype was seen ten or more times. The genes are TRBV6-5 and TRBJ1-1, with no clear D. The CDR3 has 15 amino acids. Per germline, CDR1 MNHEY and CDR2 SVGAGI. V was shortened by 5 bases and J by 0 bases, with 13 bases between the two germline ends. Here the CDR3 DNA reads TGTGCCAGCAGTAGAGAAGGGTTCATGAACACTGAAGCTTTCTTT. This sequence encodes CASSREGFMNTEAFF.

There are many counts of this clonotype. The rearrangement uses TRBV11-2 and TRBJ1-6; 7 positions agree with TRBD1. This CDR3 contains 14 residues. Germline CDR1 is SGHAT and CDR2 is FQNNGV. Trimming at V came to 3 bases and at J to 10 bases, leaving 6 bases not matched to a gene. The CDR3 sequence: CASSFGDSQSPLHF. For the CDR3, the DNA is TGTGCCAGCAGCTTTGGGGACAGCCAATCACCCCTCCACTTT.

By share, this clonotype counts as medium-sized. The CDR3 protein is CASSLSPEGDGYTF. CDR3 bases: TGTGCCAGCAGTTTATCCCCGGAGGGGGACGGCTACACCTTC. This chain joins TRBV27 and TRBJ1-2; D perhaps matches TRBD1 (6 bases). Trimming removed 0 bases from V and 8 bases from J, with 13 bases in between. The germline V gene has CDR1 MNHEY and CDR2 SMNVEV (reference sequence). The CDR3 is 14 residues long.

This clonotype was seen many times. The V gene is TRBV18, the J gene TRBJ1-1; D not certain. Trimming shortened V by 5 bases and J by 1 base, and 8 bases separated the two germline ends. This CDR3 is 13 amino acids long. Germline CDR1 reads KGHSH; CDR2 reads LQKENI. The DNA for the CDR3 is TGTGCCAGCTCAGGCAGAAAGAACACTGAAGCTTTCTTT. It specifies CASSGRKNTEAFF.

In its sample, this clonotype was seen many times. The rearrangement joins TRBV20-1 to TRBJ2-4; D is uncertain. The germline V gene has CDR1 DFQATT and CDR2 SNEGSKA (reference sequence). Trimming took 6 bases from V and 7 from J, leaving 10 bases between them. The CDR3 is 11 residues long. The CDR3 here is CSAPGSNIQYF. The CDR3 coding sequence is TGCAGTGCCCCAGGATCTAACATTCAGTACTTC.

This clonotype was recorded at least ten times. This sequence joins TRBV9 and TRBJ1-1; weak D call: TRBD1 (5 bases). V lost 0 bases and J 0 bases, leaving 15 bases between the germline ends. Germline assignment: CDR1 SGDLS and CDR2 YYNGEE. The CDR3 length is 17 residues. In DNA form, the CDR3 reads TGTGCCAGCAGCGTAGAAGCCCTCGGACACTTGAACACTGAAGCTTTCTTT. Amino acid sequence: CASSVEALGHLNTEAFF.

This clonotype showed up many times. This chain connects TRBV5-1 to TRBJ1-1; D is unclear. Trimming left V 4 bases short and J 8 bases short, with 12 bases between. There are 12 residues in the CDR3. Germline V gives CDR1 SGHRS, CDR2 YFSETQ. The CDR3 DNA reads as TGCGCCAGCAGCCTTGGTATGTCAGAAGCTTTCTTT. Translated: CASSLGMSEAFF.

The sample holds many counts of this clonotype. The chain recombines TRBV20-1 with TRBJ1-1; TRBD1 might be the D (5 bases). This CDR3 spans 14 amino acids. Germline-derived CDR1 and CDR2 are DFQATT and SNEGSKA (reference sequence). The V gene lost 0 bases and the J gene lost 4 bases, with 12 bases spanning the gap. This chain's CDR3 is CSARDQGVGTEAFF. DNA of the CDR3: TGCAGTGCTAGAGATCAGGGAGTGGGCACTGAAGCTTTCTTT.